A selection of T cell receptor beta chains follows, all from one sample in a study of shared clonotypes between healthy human individuals. The method was immunoSEQ multiplex PCR; TCRdb's version includes in-frame clones alone and lacks a portion of them. The repertoire holds approximately 1.9 million clones, with 93% as singletons. Sequencing was carried out using naive CD8+ T cells from PBMCs. Receptors were obtained from a man aged 18 to 30 in good health. Some clones in this sample may be carry-over from other donors' samples. The CDR3 runs from the conserved cysteine through the conserved F or W. Fields, in order: D gene, J gene, clone size, V gene, CDR3 DNA, CDR3 protein. D genes are given only for firm matches. The size entry is marked missing in some rows and otherwise reads once, few, many or a size class.

- TRBJ1-1 - TRBV5-1 TGCGCCAGCAGCTTTGGCATCTGGGAAATAAACACTGAAGCTTTCTTT CASSFGIWEINTEAFF
- TRBJ1-1 - TRBV18 TGTGCCAGCTTTCAGCCATTGAACACTGAAGCTTTCTTT CASFQPLNTEAFF
TRBD1 TRBJ1-2 - TRBV4-1 TGCGCCAGCAGCCGCCGAACCGGGACAGGACCTAACTATGGCTACACCTTC CASSRRTGTGPNYGYTF
- TRBJ1-1 once TRBV28 TGTGCCAGCAGTTTGCTACAAGGAACCTTTGACACTGAAGCTTTCTTT CASSLLQGTFDTEAFF
TRBD1 TRBJ2-7 - TRBV7-6 TGTGCCAGCAGCGACCGGGACAGCCCCTACGAGCAGTACTTC CASSDRDSPYEQYF
- TRBJ1-1 - TRBV7-9 TGTGCCAGCAGCCAATCACAGGGCATGAACACTGAAGCTTTCTTT CASSQSQGMNTEAFF
TRBD1 TRBJ2-7 - TRBV19 TGTGCCAGTGGAATAATCCGGGACAGGGTCCACGAGCAGTACTTC CASGIIRDRVHEQYF
- TRBJ2-7 - TRBV19 TGTGCCAGTAGTACGGGGGGCCCCGCCGGACTCTACGAGCAGTACTTC CASSTGGPAGLYEQYF
- TRBJ2-2 - TRBV5-4 TGTGCCACCTACGTTCACACCGGGGAGCTGTTTTTT CATYVHTGELFF
- TRBJ1-1 - TRBV16 TGTGCCAGCGGATTGGGGACCGTTGAAGCTTTCTTT CASGLGTVEAFF
TRBD2 TRBJ2-5 - TRBV27 TGTGCCAGCAGTTCTACGACTAGCGGGAAGGCCCAGTACTTC CASSSTTSGKAQYF
- TRBJ1-4 - TRBV6-5 TGTGCCAGCAGTCCGATGCTCGGGACTAATGAAAAACTGTTTTTT CASSPMLGTNEKLFF
- TRBJ2-7 once TRBV7-2 TGTGCCAGCAGCTTAGATAAGGCCAGGAGCTCCTACGAGCAGTACTTC CASSLDKARSSYEQYF
- TRBJ2-1 - TRBV9 TGTGCCAGCAGCGTATTTAAGGGGACCTACAATGAGCAGTTCTTC CASSVFKGTYNEQFF
- TRBJ2-7 - TRBV7-3 TGTGCCAGCAGCCCCCGCTCGACTCACGAAGGGTCCTACGAGCAGTACTTC CASSPRSTHEGSYEQYF
- TRBJ1-5 - TRBV28 TGTGCCAGCAGTTTCAGGCAGGTTCGTCTTAGCAATCAGCCCCAGCATTTT CASSFRQVRLSNQPQHF
- TRBJ1-1 - TRBV29-1 TGCAGCGTTGAATTTGGGGTTAACACTGAAGCTTTCTTT CSVEFGVNTEAFF
TRBD2 TRBJ2-2 - TRBV28 TGTGCCAGCAGCCTAGGACTAGCGAACACCGGGGAGCTGTTTTTT CASSLGLANTGELFF
- TRBJ1-1 - TRBV4-2 TGTGCCAGCAGCCCGACATTGGACAACCCCGACGAAGCTTTCTTT CASSPTLDNPDEAFF
TRBD2 TRBJ2-5 - TRBV29-1 TGCAGCGCCACCGGACTAGCGGCCCAAAGAGGGGCCCAGTACTTC CSATGLAAQRGAQYF
- TRBJ2-1 - TRBV7-6 TGTGCCAGCAGCTCCCCCGGGGAGCAGTTCTTC CASSSPGEQFF
- TRBJ2-1 - TRBV15 TGTGCCACCAGCCCAACTCAGGAGGGACTGGGTCGTCGTGAGCAGTTCTTC CATSPTQEGLGRREQFF
- TRBJ2-7 - TRBV28 TGTGCCAGCACTCCACGTGGCCACTCCTACGAGCAGTACTTC CASTPRGHSYEQYF
- TRBJ1-1 - TRBV28 TGTGCCAGCAGCCCGGACGGGAAGGGCACTGAAGCTTTCTTT CASSPDGKGTEAFF
- TRBJ2-7 - TRBV7-9 TGTGCCAGCAGCCCATCCAACCCGGCCACCCACGAGCAGTACTTC CASSPSNPATHEQYF
TRBD2 TRBJ2-1 once TRBV19 TGTGCCAGTAGGACCGTACTCCGAGCGGGGGGACACAATAATGAGCAGTTCTTC CASRTVLRAGGHNNEQFF
TRBD1 TRBJ2-7 once TRBV7-9 TGTGCCAGCAGCTCCACAGGGGGCGTAAGCTCCTACGAGCAGTACTTC CASSSTGGVSSYEQYF
- TRBJ1-3 - TRBV9 TGTGCCAGCAGCGTAGCGGGGGTCGGCTCTGGAAACACCATATATTTT CASSVAGVGSGNTIYF
- TRBJ2-7 - TRBV18 TGTGCCAGCTCACCAACCCGGGGGCAGCACCCGACCGCCTACGAGCAGTACTTC CASSPTRGQHPTAYEQYF
TRBD1 TRBJ2-7 - TRBV27 TGTGCCAGCAGGTTTGGGACAGCCCACGAGCAGTACTTC CASRFGTAHEQYF
- TRBJ1-1 - TRBV12-5 TGTGCTAGTGGTTTGGGAATGAACACTGAAGCTTTCTTT CASGLGMNTEAFF
- TRBJ2-1 - TRBV10-3 TGTGCCGCCAGGGGGGAGGGCTACAATGAGCAGTTCTTC CAARGEGYNEQFF
- TRBJ2-1 - TRBV7-9 TGTGCCAGCAGCTTAGGGATCGGGGTGCAGTTCTTC CASSLGIGVQFF
- TRBJ2-7 - TRBV5-1 TGCGCCAGCAGTCTCCAGGGGTGGGACGAGCAGTACTTC CASSLQGWDEQYF
TRBD1 TRBJ2-3 - TRBV6-1 TGTGCCAGCAGTGACCAGGGGGTGGGCACAGATACGCAGTATTTT CASSDQGVGTDTQYF
- TRBJ2-2 - TRBV11-2 TGTGCCAGCAGCCCCCGGGACCGGAAATTTACCGGGGAGCTGTTTTTT CASSPRDRKFTGELFF
TRBD2 TRBJ2-1 - TRBV7-9 TGTGCCAGCAGCTTGCTTGTCTTACTAGCGGGGCGTCCACACAATGAGCAGTTCTTC CASSLLVLLAGRPHNEQFF
- TRBJ2-1 - TRBV19 TGTGCCAGTAGTACAGGAAGGACAGCCTACAATGAGCAGTTCTTC CASSTGRTAYNEQFF
TRBD2 TRBJ2-3 - TRBV28 TGTGCCAGCAGTTTATATTTGGCGGGAGGTGGGGCAGATACGCAGTATTTT CASSLYLAGGGADTQYF
TRBD1 TRBJ2-7 - TRBV30 TGTGCCTGGAGTCCGGGGGACAGGGCTCCTTACGAGCAGTACTTC CAWSPGDRAPYEQYF